The T cell receptor (beta chain) described here comes from a study of T cell repertoires in cytomegalovirus infection. Study-wide context: CMV infection plus the matching HLA type was flagged by public TCR beta signatures.

Trimming removed 7 bases from V and 3 bases from J, with 18 bases in between. Per the germline V gene, CDR1 is MNHEY and CDR2 is SVGEGT. The CDR3 runs 16 residues. TCRdb analysed the reads with MiXCR anew, one entry per CDR3 protein. The sample has fewer than 850,000 distinct CDR3 sequences, about 28% seen once. This clonotype was seen a handful of times. Its matching antigen is unknown. This receptor was obtained from a human donor in good health (CMV status not recorded). Some clones in this sample may be carry-over from other donors' samples. The chain links TRBV6-2 or TRBV6-3 to TRBJ2-2; D might be TRBD2 (5 bases). The sequenced sample was cultured CD8+ T cells from PBMCs, obtained from culture after CMV antigen stimulation. CDR3 in amino acids: CASTLLRRTYTGELFF. In nucleotides, the CDR3 is TGTGCCAGCACCCTGCTGAGGCGGACTTACACCGGGGAGCTGTTTTTT.